This TCR beta chain came from a study of human T cells and chemical hapten exposure. At the level of the study: Slight volume differences across pooled libraries mainly accounted for varying per-sample TCR yields.

Germline V gene sequence: CDR1 MNHEY, CDR2 SVGAGI. The V and J ends lost 5 bases and 16 bases, in that order; junction bases with no gene match: 11. CDR3 length: 14 amino acids. MiXCR, run by TCRdb on the RACE reads, gives a single entry per CDR3 protein. The profile shows about 140,000 distinct CDR3 sequences, 10% to 15% of them singletons. Time point of the sample: patch test 2, 6 weeks after DPC sensitization. Treatment reported: therapeutic diphenylcyclopropenone sensitization with weekly scalp DPC. The origin of this receptor is a woman aged 45-60 years with alopecia areata. Some clones in this sample may be carry-over from other donors' samples. The sequences come from whole blood, collected in connection with sensitization to the hapten diphenylcyclopropenone (DPC). The rearrangement links TRBV6-5 to TRBJ2-1; TRBD2 matches 13 bases. In DNA form, the CDR3 reads TGTGCCAGCAGTATAACTAGCGGGAGGGCCCACAGTTTCTTC. Translating it yields CASSITSGRAHSFF.